This is a list of T cell receptor beta chains from one sample in a study of T cells after posttransplantation cyclophosphamide. Using immunoSEQ multiplex PCR, the repertoire was profiled, and TCRdb retains in-frame clones only, with some absent. The top ten hold around an eighth of the sample, which has about 1,600 clones, 60% to 80% seen once. The material sequenced was CD4+ T cells sorted from blood, taken after allogeneic stem cell transplant with posttransplant cyclophosphamide. Every receptor here comes from a female patient between 55 and 75 years old who received an allogeneic stem cell transplant from a related donor and was CMV-positive. Some T cells may originate from the graft donor. Both conserved end residues are part of each CDR3. Fields, in order: V gene, J gene, D gene, clone size, CDR3 protein, CDR3 DNA. The D gene is left open where the match is weak. Only part of the rows carry a size: once, few, many, or a class if the clone is expanded.

>TRBV27|TRBJ2-1|TRBD1|large
CASIRQGADEQFF
TGTGCCAGCATCCGACAGGGGGCGGATGAGCAGTTCTTC
>TRBV2|TRBJ2-5|TRBD1|few
CASSERRQGAWETQYF
TGTGCCAGCAGTGAACGGCGACAGGGGGCCTGGGAGACCCAGTACTTC
>TRBV4-3|TRBJ1-4|TRBD1|once
CASSHRTGGDEKLFF
TGCGCCAGCAGCCACCGGACAGGGGGGGATGAAAAACTGTTTTTT
>TRBV5-1|TRBJ2-3|.|.
CASSFASATDTQYF
TGCGCCAGCAGCTTTGCCTCAGCGACAGATACGCAGTATTTT
>TRBV21-1|TRBJ2-7|.|.
CASETPGQGVYEQYF
TGTGCCAGTGAAACGCCGGGACAGGGAGTTTACGAGCAGTACTTC
>TRBV28|TRBJ2-5|TRBD2|few
CASRAYRGAQYF
TGTGCCAGCAGGGCCTACCGGGGGGCCCAGTACTTC
>TRBV6-6|TRBJ1-6|.|.
CASSSGVSSPLHF
TGTGCCAGCAGCTCAGGGGTAAGCTCACCCCTCCACTTT
>TRBV29-1|TRBJ1-1|.|.
CSVEALDRLEAFF
TGCAGCGTTGAAGCCCTTGACAGGTTAGAAGCTTTCTTT
>TRBV4-3|TRBJ1-2|.|.
CASSQGQALGYGYTF
TGCGCCAGCAGCCAAGGGCAGGCGCTGGGCTATGGCTACACCTTC
>TRBV10-3|TRBJ2-1|.|once
CAIRPWSSYNEQFF
TGTGCCATCAGGCCATGGAGCTCCTACAATGAGCAGTTCTTC